Presented here are 18 T cell receptor beta chains from one specimen sequenced in a study of shared clonotypes between healthy human individuals. TCRdb's copy holds only in-frame clones and misses some; the assay was immunoSEQ multiplex PCR. The table has hundreds of thousands of clones, roughly nine tenths seen once; the top ten hold 24%. CD45RO negativity and positive selection for CCR7 defined naive CD8 cells, a population that excluded terminally differentiated effector memory CD45RA+ cells. Sequenced: naive CD8+ T cells sorted from blood. The receptors here all came from a man aged 25-45 years in good health.

The CDR3 region is CASSLSIRKGSSNNEKLFF. The CDR3 nucleotides are TGTGCCAGCAGTTTGAGTATCCGAAAGGGTAGTTCTAATAATGAAAAACTGTTTTTT. The rearrangement joins TRBV28 to TRBJ1-4; D uncertain. The V gene's germline CDR1 is MDHEN and CDR2 SYDVKM. The V end was cut by 3 bases, the J end by 4 bases, with 24 bases between. The CDR3 extends over 19 amino acids.

The gene calls are TRBV28 and TRBJ2-7; TRBD2 aligns across 8 bases. The CDR3 runs 14 residues. From germline, CDR1 is MDHEN and CDR2 SYDVKM. V was pared by 3 bases and J by 4 bases, with 5 bases of the junction left unmatched. The DNA of the CDR3 is TGTGCCAGCAGTTTCCCGGGGGGGTCGTACGAGCAGTACTTC. This encodes CASSFPGGSYEQYF.

The chain recombines TRBV5-1 with TRBJ2-7; unclear D gene. CDR3 length: 16 amino acids. Germline CDR1 reads SGHRS; CDR2 reads YFSETQ. Trimming shortened V by 0 bases and J by 3 bases, and 16 bases separated the two germline ends. CDR3 in amino acids: CASSLEAPQVLYEQYF. In DNA form, the CDR3 reads TGCGCCAGCAGCTTGGAAGCCCCCCAGGTCCTCTACGAGCAGTACTTC.

The V call is TRBV28, the J call TRBJ2-1; the match to TRBD2 covers 8 bases. Germline values: CDR1 MDHEN, CDR2 SYDVKM. The J segment lost 4 bases and the V segment lost 7 bases, leaving 12 bases of the junction unmatched. The CDR3 has 16 residues. CDR3 loop: CASTQLSGRVYNEQFF. DNA for the CDR3: TGTGCCAGCACCCAACTAAGCGGGAGAGTTTACAATGAGCAGTTCTTC.

The chain recombines TRBV7-9 with TRBJ2-7; TRBD1 is a possible D gene (6 bases). CDR1 is SEHNR, CDR2 FQNEAQ, per germline (reference sequence). CDR3 length: 13 residues. The V gene lost 6 bases and the J gene lost 4 bases, with 13 bases spanning the gap. CDR3 DNA: TGTGCCAGCAGGGAAGGACAGAGTTACGAGCAGTACTTC. Translating gives CASREGQSYEQYF.

The CDR3 coding sequence is TGTGCCAGCTCATACCCAGCCGGGACCGGGGACGAAAAACTGTTTTTT. Residues: CASSYPAGTGDEKLFF. The J gene is TRBJ1-4, the V gene TRBV18; a possible D gene is TRBD1 (5 bases). V lost 5 bases and J 8 bases, leaving 21 bases between the germline ends. The CDR3 is made up of 16 amino acids. Germline V gives CDR1 KGHSH, CDR2 LQKENI. Drawing the rest from reference TRBV18 and TRBJ1-4, the complete variable domain is NAGVMQNPRHLVRRRGQEARLRCSPMKGHSHVYWYRQLPEEGLKFMVYLQKENIIDESGMPKERFSAEFPKEGPSILRIQQVVRGDSAAYFCASSYPAGTGDEKLFFGSGTQLSVL.

The V and J genes are TRBV30 and TRBJ2-7, with D perhaps assigned TRBD1 or TRBD2 (5 bases each). Trimming removed 3 bases at V and 1 base at J, with 7 bases between. Germline V CDR1 and CDR2: GTSNPN, SVGIG (reference sequence). The CDR3 consists of 12 residues. The CDR3 sequence: CAWSWGSYEQYF. CDR3 sequence (DNA): TGTGCCTGGAGCTGGGGGTCCTACGAGCAGTACTTC.

The chain links TRBV7-9 to TRBJ2-7; D not resolved. V was pared by 1 base and J by 6 bases, with 13 bases between. The CDR3 has 14 amino acids. Germline V lookup: CDR1 SEHNR, CDR2 FQNEAQ (reference sequence). Here the CDR3 reads CASSLGPTPGEQYF. Here the CDR3 DNA reads TGTGCCAGCAGCTTAGGACCGACCCCCGGCGAGCAGTACTTC.

This chain connects TRBV7-2 to TRBJ1-5; unclear D gene. V lost 4 bases, J lost 5 bases, and 15 bases lay in between. The CDR3 has 15 amino acids. Germline V lookup: CDR1 SGHTA, CDR2 FQGNSA. The CDR3 DNA reads TGTGCCAGCAGCTCAGGCACTACGGAGGATCAGCCCCAGCATTTT. It codes for CASSSGTTEDQPQHF.

This clone was observed a handful of times. Within the sample, other DNA sequences also encode this same CDR3. The J gene is TRBJ2-2, the V gene TRBV29-1; no definite D call. This CDR3 has 13 amino acids. The V gene lost 2 bases and the J gene lost 1 base, with 5 bases spanning the gap. Germline V lookup: CDR1 SQVTM, CDR2 ANQGSEA. CDR3 amino acids: CSVERENTGELFF. CDR3 in DNA: TGCAGCGTTGAAAGGGAGAACACCGGGGAGCTGTTTTTT.

The chain joins TRBV6-5 to TRBJ2-7, with a tentative D call TRBD2 (6 bases). Between the trimmed V and J ends, which lost 5 bases and 4 bases, there was a span of 12 bases. This CDR3 spans 13 amino acids. The V gene's germline CDR1 is MNHEY and CDR2 SVGAGI. CDR3 protein: CASSDSGKYEQYF. CDR3 DNA sequence: TGTGCCAGCAGTGATAGCGGAAAGTACGAGCAGTACTTC.

The V call is TRBV27, the J call TRBJ2-3, with D uncertain. Trimming removed 11 bases from V and 4 bases from J, with 7 bases in between. Germline CDR1 and CDR2: MNHEY and SMNVEV (reference sequence). This CDR3 contains 10 residues. CDR3 protein: CAGSADTQYF. The CDR3 nucleotides read TGTGCCGGTTCTGCAGATACGCAGTATTTT.

CDR3 in amino acids: CASSLGRNYGYTF. DNA for the CDR3: TGTGCCAGCAGCCTGGGACGGAACTATGGCTACACCTTC. This chain uses TRBV21-1 with TRBJ1-2. TRBV21-1 constitutes a pseudogene. The CDR3 spans 13 residues.

This clone was observed a few times. The V and J genes are TRBV4-3 and TRBJ2-7, with 7 bases identical to TRBD1. V trimming: 0 bases; J trimming: 0 bases; junction bases outside the gene matches: 8. This CDR3 contains 17 residues. The germline CDR1 and CDR2 sequences are LGHNA and YSLEER. CDR3 in amino acids: CASSQEGAGTVSYEQYF. The DNA for the CDR3 is TGCGCCAGCAGCCAAGAGGGGGCCGGGACAGTCTCCTACGAGCAGTACTTC.

The gene calls are TRBV15 and TRBJ1-4; D perhaps matches TRBD1 (5 bases). Germline V gene lookup returns CDR1 LNHNV and CDR2 YYDKDF (reference sequence). Trimming stripped 0 bases from V and 5 bases from J, with 13 bases between. This CDR3 is 16 amino acids long. The CDR3 DNA follows: TGTGCCACCAGCAGAGAATTTGGCAGGGTGAATGAAAAACTGTTTTTT. Translation: CATSREFGRVNEKLFF.

The chain uses TRBV13 and TRBJ2-7, with D possibly matching TRBD2 (6 bases). The CDR3 is made up of 15 amino acids. With 2 bases removed from V and 0 bases from J, the gap between germline ends came to 11 bases. Germline CDR1 reads PRHDT; CDR2 reads FYEKMQ (reference sequence). DNA for the CDR3: TGTGCCAGCAGCTTATTCGGCGGGATCTCCTACGAGCAGTACTTC. Protein: CASSLFGGISYEQYF.

The gene calls are TRBV7-9 and TRBJ2-1, with TRBD2 identical over 9 bases. This CDR3 is 15 amino acids long. Germline CDR1 reads SEHNR; CDR2 reads FQNEAQ (reference sequence). V shed 5 bases and J 8 bases; nucleotides not matched to a gene: 10. This CDR3 is CASSPPGGRAHEQFF. DNA for the CDR3: TGTGCCAGCAGCCCGCCCGGCGGGAGGGCCCATGAGCAGTTCTTC.

The chain uses TRBV29-1 and TRBJ2-7; D gene ambiguous. V lost 3 bases, J lost 6 bases, and 9 bases lay in between. The CDR3 totals 11 residues. Per the germline V gene, CDR1 is SQVTM and CDR2 is ANQGSEA. The CDR3 loop is CSVDVLREQYF. The DNA of the CDR3 is TGCAGCGTTGACGTTTTACGCGAGCAGTACTTC.